The rows below give T cell receptor beta chains drawn from one sample of a study of T-cell memory formation after mild COVID-19. Via MiXCR, TCRdb re-called the 5' RACE reads, giving one row per CDR3 protein. Of approximately 500,000 distinct CDR3 sequences in the sample, 20% to 30% were seen once. Sequenced input: PBMCs or a T cell subset sorted from them (not recorded which). The receptor set was obtained from an adult woman who had mild COVID-19 (a few samples of this study predate the infection). Cell type and time point are not known. Each CDR3 is given with its conserved first and last residue. D genes are given only for firm matches. Size tells how often a clone was seen (once, few, many) or the class of an expanded clone, and some rows leave it out.

clone_size: few; d_call: NA; v_call: TRBV4-1; j_call: TRBJ2-7; cdr3_aa: CASSQEPGRALYEQYF; cdr3_nt: TGCGCCAGCAGCCAAGAACCCGGGAGAGCGCTTTACGAGCAGTACTTC
clone_size: few; d_call: NA; v_call: TRBV18; j_call: TRBJ2-5; cdr3_aa: CASSPLGETQYF; cdr3_nt: TGTGCTAGCAGCCCACTTGGGGAGACCCAGTACTTC
clone_size: few; d_call: TRBD2; v_call: TRBV12-3/TRBV12-4; j_call: TRBJ2-2; cdr3_aa: CASSPGTSGGSGELFF; cdr3_nt: TGTGCCAGCAGCCCCGGGACTAGCGGGGGGTCCGGGGAGCTGTTTTTT
clone_size: few; d_call: TRBD1; v_call: TRBV20-1; j_call: TRBJ1-6; cdr3_aa: CSARGQGESPLHF; cdr3_nt: TGCAGTGCTAGGGGGCAGGGGGAATCACCCCTCCACTTT
clone_size: NA; d_call: NA; v_call: TRBV27; j_call: TRBJ2-1; cdr3_aa: CASSLSRVYNEQFF; cdr3_nt: TGTGCCAGCAGTTTGAGCAGGGTTTACAATGAGCAGTTCTTC
clone_size: NA; d_call: NA; v_call: TRBV6-6; j_call: TRBJ2-3; cdr3_aa: CASSYGYARTDTQYF; cdr3_nt: TGTGCCAGCAGTTACGGCTACGCCAGGACAGATACGCAGTATTTT
clone_size: few; d_call: NA; v_call: TRBV7-9; j_call: TRBJ2-5; cdr3_aa: CASSLVVGTQETQYF; cdr3_nt: TGTGCCAGCAGCTTAGTGGTGGGCACTCAAGAGACCCAGTACTTC
clone_size: NA; d_call: TRBD1; v_call: TRBV2; j_call: TRBJ2-1; cdr3_aa: CASGKRQGLYNEQFF; cdr3_nt: TGTGCCAGCGGAAAACGACAGGGGCTCTACAATGAGCAGTTCTTC
clone_size: NA; d_call: NA; v_call: TRBV29-1; j_call: TRBJ1-5; cdr3_aa: CSVPRPTPADRRNQPQHF; cdr3_nt: TGCAGCGTCCCCCGTCCCACCCCCGCGGACAGACGCAATCAGCCCCAGCATTTT
clone_size: NA; d_call: TRBD2; v_call: TRBV7-2; j_call: TRBJ2-3; cdr3_aa: CASSLAPSGYTDTQYF; cdr3_nt: TGTGCCAGCAGCTTAGCTCCTAGCGGATACACAGATACGCAGTATTTT
clone_size: NA; d_call: TRBD1; v_call: TRBV20-1; j_call: TRBJ2-7; cdr3_aa: CSAVGQGVYEQYF; cdr3_nt: TGCAGTGCCGTGGGACAGGGGGTCTACGAGCAGTACTTC
clone_size: few; d_call: NA; v_call: TRBV7-2; j_call: TRBJ1-1; cdr3_aa: CASSPWAGNTEAFF; cdr3_nt: TGTGCCAGCAGCCCGTGGGCAGGGAACACTGAAGCTTTCTTT
clone_size: NA; d_call: TRBD2; v_call: TRBV5-5; j_call: TRBJ2-3; cdr3_aa: CASSGLAGGLRPDTQYF; cdr3_nt: TGTGCCAGCAGCGGACTAGCGGGGGGGCTTAGGCCAGATACGCAGTATTTT
clone_size: NA; d_call: NA; v_call: TRBV27; j_call: TRBJ1-6; cdr3_aa: CASSLNNSPLHF; cdr3_nt: TGTGCCAGCAGTCTCAATAATTCACCCCTCCACTTT
clone_size: NA; d_call: TRBD1; v_call: TRBV3-1; j_call: TRBJ2-3; cdr3_aa: CASSQNRGDTQYF; cdr3_nt: TGTGCCAGCAGCCAAAACAGGGGGGATACGCAGTATTTT
clone_size: few; d_call: NA; v_call: TRBV4-1; j_call: TRBJ2-7; cdr3_aa: CASSHSIRERGYEQYF; cdr3_nt: TGCGCCAGCAGCCACTCAATCCGGGAGCGAGGCTACGAGCAGTACTTC
clone_size: few; d_call: NA; v_call: TRBV19; j_call: TRBJ1-2; cdr3_aa: CASRINRANYGYTF; cdr3_nt: TGTGCCAGTAGGATAAACAGGGCCAACTATGGCTACACCTTC
clone_size: many; d_call: TRBD2; v_call: TRBV7-9; j_call: TRBJ2-1; cdr3_aa: CASSHLETGLAGGAGEQFF; cdr3_nt: TGTGCCAGCAGCCATTTAGAGACGGGACTAGCGGGGGGAGCTGGTGAGCAGTTCTTC
clone_size: many; d_call: TRBD2; v_call: TRBV7-2; j_call: TRBJ2-7; cdr3_aa: CASSLGGRGYEQYF; cdr3_nt: TGTGCCAGCAGCTTAGGTGGGAGGGGCTACGAGCAGTACTTC
clone_size: few; d_call: NA; v_call: TRBV6-5; j_call: TRBJ2-7; cdr3_aa: CASWRSNSYEQYF; cdr3_nt: TGTGCCAGCTGGAGGTCAAACTCCTACGAGCAGTACTTC
clone_size: once; d_call: NA; v_call: TRBV4-1; j_call: TRBJ1-2; cdr3_aa: CASSQAHQGSGYGYTF; cdr3_nt: TGCGCCAGCAGCCAAGCTCATCAGGGCTCCGGCTATGGCTACACCTTC
clone_size: NA; d_call: NA; v_call: TRBV5-1; j_call: TRBJ2-7; cdr3_aa: CASSLHQDRYEQYF; cdr3_nt: TGCGCCAGCAGCTTGCACCAGGACCGCTACGAGCAGTACTTC
clone_size: NA; d_call: NA; v_call: TRBV4-1; j_call: TRBJ2-2; cdr3_aa: CASSPGELLTGELFF; cdr3_nt: TGCGCCAGCAGCCCCGGGGAACTTCTCACCGGGGAGCTGTTTTTT
clone_size: many; d_call: NA; v_call: TRBV7-9; j_call: TRBJ1-1; cdr3_aa: CASSLDNSNTEAFF; cdr3_nt: TGTGCCAGCAGCTTAGATAACAGTAACACTGAAGCTTTCTTT
clone_size: NA; d_call: NA; v_call: TRBV11-3; j_call: TRBJ2-2; cdr3_aa: CASSLKMNTGELFF; cdr3_nt: TGTGCCAGCAGTTTGAAGATGAACACCGGGGAGCTGTTTTTT
clone_size: NA; d_call: NA; v_call: TRBV4-2; j_call: TRBJ2-2; cdr3_aa: CASSQVGQGNTGELFF; cdr3_nt: TGTGCCAGCAGCCAAGTAGGACAAGGGAACACCGGGGAGCTGTTTTTT
clone_size: few; d_call: TRBD2; v_call: TRBV9; j_call: TRBJ2-1; cdr3_aa: CASKAPAGGGEQFF; cdr3_nt: TGTGCCAGCAAGGCCCCAGCGGGAGGAGGTGAGCAGTTCTTC
clone_size: NA; d_call: NA; v_call: TRBV25-1; j_call: TRBJ2-5; cdr3_aa: CASSEWGRETQYF; cdr3_nt: TGTGCCAGCAGTGAATGGGGACGGGAGACCCAGTACTTC
clone_size: few; d_call: NA; v_call: TRBV4-1; j_call: TRBJ2-5; cdr3_aa: CASSPLGGPETQYF; cdr3_nt: TGCGCCAGCAGCCCCCTGGGGGGACCAGAGACCCAGTACTTC
clone_size: many; d_call: NA; v_call: TRBV11-2; j_call: TRBJ2-1; cdr3_aa: CASSSGPEQFF; cdr3_nt: TGTGCCAGCAGCTCGGGTCCTGAGCAGTTCTTC
clone_size: NA; d_call: TRBD2; v_call: TRBV20-1; j_call: TRBJ2-1; cdr3_aa: CSASGGVKSYNEQFF; cdr3_nt: TGCAGTGCGTCCGGGGGGGTGAAATCCTACAATGAGCAGTTCTTC
clone_size: few; d_call: NA; v_call: TRBV12-3/TRBV12-4; j_call: TRBJ2-7; cdr3_aa: CASSEYGPSYEQYF; cdr3_nt: TGTGCCAGCAGTGAATACGGGCCTTCCTACGAGCAGTACTTC
clone_size: few; d_call: TRBD1; v_call: TRBV5-1; j_call: TRBJ1-4; cdr3_aa: CASSLDVAGGNEKLFF; cdr3_nt: TGCGCCAGCAGCTTGGATGTCGCAGGGGGGAATGAAAAACTGTTTTTT
clone_size: NA; d_call: NA; v_call: TRBV12-3/TRBV12-4; j_call: TRBJ1-1; cdr3_aa: CASSLSGKRSITEAFF; cdr3_nt: TGTGCCAGCAGTTTAAGCGGGAAAAGGAGTATCACTGAAGCTTTCTTT
clone_size: NA; d_call: NA; v_call: TRBV12-3/TRBV12-4; j_call: TRBJ1-5; cdr3_aa: CASSLSVGNQPQHF; cdr3_nt: TGTGCCAGCAGTTTATCAGTGGGGAATCAGCCCCAGCATTTT
clone_size: NA; d_call: NA; v_call: TRBV25-1; j_call: TRBJ2-5; cdr3_aa: CASTLDSIQETQYF; cdr3_nt: TGTGCCAGCACTCTCGACAGCATCCAAGAGACCCAGTACTTC
clone_size: NA; d_call: NA; v_call: TRBV5-1; j_call: TRBJ1-1; cdr3_aa: CASGDIRQATEAFF; cdr3_nt: TGCGCCAGCGGTGACATTCGGCAGGCCACTGAAGCTTTCTTT
clone_size: NA; d_call: NA; v_call: TRBV4-2; j_call: TRBJ2-1; cdr3_aa: CASSQKSRGDTMQQFF; cdr3_nt: TGTGCCAGCAGCCAAAAGTCACGAGGGGATACAATGCAGCAGTTCTTC
clone_size: few; d_call: TRBD1; v_call: TRBV20-1; j_call: TRBJ1-2; cdr3_aa: CSARGRQGKGYGYTF; cdr3_nt: TGCAGTGCTAGAGGGCGACAGGGGAAGGGCTATGGCTACACCTTC
clone_size: few; d_call: TRBD2; v_call: TRBV7-8; j_call: TRBJ2-1; cdr3_aa: CASSNLRPTSAHEQFF; cdr3_nt: TGTGCCAGCAGCAACCTCAGACCCACTAGCGCCCATGAGCAGTTCTTC
clone_size: few; d_call: NA; v_call: TRBV20-1; j_call: TRBJ2-2; cdr3_aa: CSAKDTFWGTGELFF; cdr3_nt: TGCAGTGCAAAGGACACTTTCTGGGGCACCGGGGAGCTGTTTTTT
clone_size: NA; d_call: TRBD2; v_call: TRBV4-3; j_call: TRBJ2-7; cdr3_aa: CASSQGKGLAGLGEQYF; cdr3_nt: TGCGCCAGCAGCCAAGGCAAGGGACTAGCGGGCTTGGGCGAGCAGTACTTC
clone_size: few; d_call: TRBD1; v_call: TRBV3-1; j_call: TRBJ2-2; cdr3_aa: CASSHLRPGTEATGELFF; cdr3_nt: TGTGCCAGCAGCCACCTGCGACCCGGGACAGAAGCCACCGGGGAGCTGTTTTTT
clone_size: NA; d_call: NA; v_call: TRBV6-5; j_call: TRBJ2-1; cdr3_aa: CASSYSSADGFYNEQFF; cdr3_nt: TGTGCCAGCAGTTACTCTAGCGCGGATGGGTTTTACAATGAGCAGTTCTTC
clone_size: few; d_call: NA; v_call: TRBV7-8; j_call: TRBJ2-7; cdr3_aa: CASSLGAHYEQYF; cdr3_nt: TGTGCCAGCAGCTTAGGAGCCCACTACGAGCAGTACTTC
clone_size: few; d_call: NA; v_call: TRBV5-1; j_call: TRBJ1-2; cdr3_aa: CASSRESYGYTF; cdr3_nt: TGCGCCAGCAGCCGAGAGTCCTATGGCTACACCTTC
clone_size: NA; d_call: TRBD1; v_call: TRBV5-1; j_call: TRBJ1-1; cdr3_aa: CASSLVHRGRTEAFF; cdr3_nt: TGCGCCAGCAGCTTGGTCCACAGGGGGCGGACTGAAGCTTTCTTT
clone_size: few; d_call: TRBD1; v_call: TRBV5-1; j_call: TRBJ2-2; cdr3_aa: CASSLRTGGTAGELFF; cdr3_nt: TGCGCCAGCAGCTTAAGGACAGGGGGGACGGCCGGGGAGCTGTTTTTT
clone_size: NA; d_call: NA; v_call: TRBV29-1; j_call: TRBJ2-7; cdr3_aa: CSVEREEGPPYEQYF; cdr3_nt: TGCAGCGTTGAACGAGAGGAGGGGCCCCCCTACGAGCAGTACTTC
clone_size: NA; d_call: NA; v_call: TRBV6-5; j_call: TRBJ2-7; cdr3_aa: CASSRTPRNEQYF; cdr3_nt: TGTGCCAGCAGCCGAACACCCCGAAACGAGCAGTACTTC
clone_size: NA; d_call: NA; v_call: TRBV7-7; j_call: TRBJ2-3; cdr3_aa: CASSLGVAGDTQYF; cdr3_nt: TGTGCTAGCAGCTTGGGGGTCGCAGGTGATACGCAGTATTTT